This TCR beta chain was captured by sequencing in a study of cytotoxic CD8 clonotypes in ibrutinib-treated CLL (dated by TCRdb to the early 2020s). In the study overall: The cohort was composed of around twelve relapsed/refractory and around 15 treatment-naive patients; IGHV unmutated status was identified in some 17 patients. Responses were partial in around 24 patients and complete in 2; after median around 65 months follow-up, some 15 stayed in remission and approximately twelve progressed. Samples at response were collected after a median of about 11 months of treatment, with a range of about 6 to 40 months. Samples averaged approximately 260,000 productive templates and tens of thousands of productive rearrangements. Longitudinal samples were available for about 30% of the 86 trial participants. Cryopreserved peripheral blood mononuclear cells were obtained before treatment, at response, and at either sustained remission or disease progression. Every sample from remission and from progressive disease was obtained while the patients were still on ibrutinib. The study at large found these results: Clonality increased at ibrutinib response, stayed stable in sustained remission, and fell back toward baseline at progression. Public clonotypes were rare and either shrank or stayed stable during treatment, and the rise in clonality at ibrutinib response reflected expansion of private clonotypes. Baseline clonality exceeded that of age-matched healthy donors and correlated strongly with circulating CD8+ T-cell counts. Sampling times were not matched between sustained-remission and progressing patients, and lymph node repertoires were not studied.

The goal of deep resolution MiSeq sequencing was a depth between 1 in 1 million and 1 in 200,000 T cells, and coverage averaged 10x per clonotype. The immunoSEQ hsTCRB Kit was used to generate the TCR beta libraries. For the original study's pipeline: The data were analyzed with ImmunoSEQ Analyzer and ImmunoSEQ Data Assistant, and V, D and J gene assignments followed IMGT definitions. Clonality, which ranges from 0 to 1, was calculated as one minus the normalized Shannon entropy of productive rearrangement frequencies. Only overrepresented clonotypes making up at least 0.05% of the repertoire of each patient were included in the public clonotype analysis. Roughly 12 age-matched healthy donor repertoires from immuneACCESS were used as controls for clonality. TCRdb obtained this table from immuneACCESS and retained in-frame rearrangements with V and J assigned. These tables miss some clones; where compared with another copy, unresolved V genes account for less than half of the shortfall, and the remainder is unexplained. Clonal size and the V and J genes are those of that table, whereas D and trimming came from the DNA. The sample table shows around 200,000 clones, and 60% to 80% are seen once. The ten most abundant clones make up roughly 11% of the sample.

About this clone itself: It lacks a known antigen. Base quality data are lacking; no much larger clone is found one base away.

Explained via the paper, the time point label denotes: 12 to 13 months on ibrutinib. For TCR beta library preparation, roughly 2 micrograms of genomic DNA were isolated from cryopreserved PBMCs. Longitudinal blood samples from CLL patients on ibrutinib monotherapy were analyzed using high-throughput TCR beta sequencing. The patients were enrolled in a single-center, open-label phase 2 trial of ibrutinib monotherapy. Looking up the germline V gene (reference sequence) yields CDR1 MNHEY and CDR2 SMNVEV. V and J lose 2 bases and 4 bases, and a span of 11 bases separates them. The cysteine opens and the phenylalanine closes a CDR3 of 14 amino acids. Left in the record is the CDR3 DNA by itself, 42 bases read in frame from the first base.

The chain was built from TRBV27 and TRBJ1-1; the D gene cannot be resolved reliably. The clonotype comes from a human donor with chronic lymphocytic leukemia. The sequences come from PBMCs, collected after 12 months of ibrutinib treatment. The CDR3 region: CASSLNQWGTEAFF. Here is the DNA: TGTGCCAGCAGTTTAAATCAGTGGGGCACTGAAGCTTTCTTT.